The 23 T cell receptor beta chains below come from one sample, sequenced in a study of CD8+ T cells in alopecia areata. cDNA serving as the sequencing template came from extracted, reverse transcribed RNA. Libraries were prepared by immunoSEQ multiplex PCR; TCRdb keeps only in-frame clonotypes and omits some of them. This sample has some 150,000 clones, with around 50% found just once. The source was CD4+ T cells sorted from blood, collected at week 0. Receptor source: a human donor with alopecia areata.

This clone has a handful of counts. The chain joins TRBV30 to TRBJ1-1; D perhaps matches TRBD1 (5 bases). The CDR3 has 13 residues. V gave up 5 bases and J gave up 1 base, with 11 bases separating them. Germline V CDR1 and CDR2: GTSNPN, SVGIG (reference sequence). CDR3 sequence: CAWEAGQNTEAFF. In DNA form, the CDR3 reads TGTGCCTGGGAGGCTGGACAGAACACTGAAGCTTTCTTT. Supplemented by reference TRBV30 and TRBJ1-1, the full variable domain reads SQTIHQWPATLVQPVGSPLSLECTVEGTSNPNLYWYRQAAGRGLQLLFYSVGIGQISSEVPQNLSASRPQDRQFILSSKKLLLSDSGFYLCAWEAGQNTEAFFGQGTRLTVV.

This chain links TRBV4-3 with TRBJ1-2; the D is unclear. The V gene lost 3 bases and the J gene lost 5 bases, with 13 bases spanning the gap. CDR3 length: 14 residues. The germline V gene has CDR1 LGHNA and CDR2 YSLEER. CDR3 amino acids: CASSQSLRAYGYTF. DNA of the CDR3: TGCGCCAGCAGCCAGTCGTTGAGGGCGTATGGCTACACCTTC.

This clone was counted only a few times. V is TRBV9 and J is TRBJ1-2; D is unclear. This CDR3 comprises 14 residues. Germline V gene lookup returns CDR1 SGDLS and CDR2 YYNGEE. Trimming removed 4 bases from V and 0 bases from J, with 10 bases in between. This chain's CDR3 is CASSPTVANYGYTF. CDR3 DNA: TGTGCCAGCAGCCCCACAGTAGCTAACTATGGCTACACCTTC.

The chain uses TRBV6-5 and TRBJ2-7, with 12 bases lining up with TRBD2. Germline CDR1 is MNHEY and CDR2 is SVGAGI. The length of the CDR3 is 13 residues. Trimming cost V 2 bases and J 11 bases; bases outside gene matches: 4. The chain's CDR3 is CASSYRTSGDKYF. CDR3 coding DNA: TGTGCCAGCAGTTACCGGACTAGCGGGGACAAGTACTTC.

V and J are TRBV30 and TRBJ1-5; D gene uncertain. Germline V gives CDR1 GTSNPN, CDR2 SVGIG (reference sequence). CDR3 size: 13 residues. V lost 5 bases and J 5 bases, leaving 13 bases between the germline ends. The CDR3 coding sequence is TGTGCCTGGTCACTGTACAGCTATCAGCCCCAGCATTTT. Its translation is CAWSLYSYQPQHF.

The chain has TRBV29-1 and TRBJ1-1; 8 nucleotides align to TRBD1. The V gene end was trimmed by 6 bases and the J gene end by 4 bases; junction bases not matched to a gene: 7. CDR3 size: 13 residues. The V gene's germline CDR1 is SQVTM and CDR2 ANQGSEA. CDR3 loop: CSVGPRGPTEAFF. In DNA form, the CDR3 reads TGCAGCGTAGGCCCCAGGGGGCCCACTGAAGCTTTCTTT.

This clone came up a few times. The same CDR3 is also encoded by other DNA sequences in this sample. The chain employs TRBV29-1 and TRBJ1-2, with D possibly matching TRBD1 (6 bases). CDR3 length: 12 amino acids. Germline CDR1 and CDR2: SQVTM and ANQGSEA. V lost 6 bases and J 2 bases, leaving 10 bases between the germline ends. The CDR3 DNA is TGCAGCGTAGACGGACAGAACTATGGCTACACCTTC. This codes for CSVDGQNYGYTF. Together with reference TRBV29-1 and TRBJ1-2, the CDR3 gives the full variable domain: SAVISQKPSRDICQRGTSLTIQCQVDSQVTMMFWYRQQPGQSLTLIATANQGSEATYESGFVIDKFPISRPNLTFSTLTVSNMSPEDSSIYLCSVDGQNYGYTFGSGTRLTVV.

This clone was detected a few times. The genes are TRBV11-2 and TRBJ1-1; D gene unclear. The ends were cut back, 1 base at V and 0 bases at J, with 9 bases in the middle. Germline V lookup: CDR1 SGHAT, CDR2 FQNNGV. This CDR3 comprises 15 residues. The CDR3 bases are TGTGCCAGCAGCTTAGGAACGGCCCTGAACACTGAAGCTTTCTTT. Its protein product is CASSLGTALNTEAFF.

The chain links TRBV10-3 to TRBJ2-7; TRBD2 matches at 7 bases. V lost 0 bases and J lost 6; bases outside the gene matches: 5. The CDR3 has 14 residues. The V gene's germline CDR1 is ENHRY and CDR2 SYGVKD. The CDR3 is CAISESGRGSEQYF. CDR3 coding DNA: TGTGCCATCAGTGAGTCAGGGAGGGGATCCGAGCAGTACTTC.

V is TRBV5-1 and J is TRBJ2-5; 7 bases fit TRBD2. The J segment lost 4 bases and the V segment lost 3 bases, leaving 9 bases of the junction unmatched. CDR3 size: 15 residues. Germline CDR1 is SGHRS and CDR2 is YFSETQ. In DNA form, the CDR3 reads TGCGCCAGCAGCTCCACCGGACTAGAAACAGAGACCCAGTACTTC. This sequence encodes CASSSTGLETETQYF. The entire variable domain, with the rest obtained from reference TRBV5-1 and TRBJ2-5, is as follows: KAGVTQTPRYLIKTRGQQVTLSCSPISGHRSVSWYQQTPGQGLQFLFEYFSETQRNKGNFPGRFSGRQFSNSRSEMNVSTLELGDSALYLCASSSTGLETETQYFGPGTRLLVL.

This chain joins TRBV25-1 and TRBJ1-2; TRBD1 is a possible D gene (5 bases). This CDR3 comprises 13 residues. Germline V gene data show CDR1 as MGHDK and CDR2 as SYGVNS. Trimming took off 8 bases at V and 6 bases at J, with 16 bases between the two ends. CDR3 nucleotide sequence: TGTGCCAGCTTCTGGGGCCCTCCCGATGGCTACACCTTC. Translated: CASFWGPPDGYTF.

The chain is built from TRBV28 and TRBJ2-4; tentatively, D is TRBD1 or TRBD2 (5 bases each). Germline assignment: CDR1 MDHEN and CDR2 SYDVKM. Deletions cut 8 bases from V and 5 bases from J, with 19 bases between. The CDR3 covers 15 residues. In nucleotides, the CDR3 is TGTGCCAGCCAACGTCCAGAGACGGGACAAAACATTCAGTACTTC. Encoded protein: CASQRPETGQNIQYF.

This chain uses TRBV5-1 with TRBJ2-7; D may be TRBD1 (6 bases). Between the trimmed V and J ends, which lost 0 bases and 6 bases, there was a span of 7 bases. CDR3 length equals 12 residues. Germline assignment: CDR1 SGHRS and CDR2 YFSETQ. The CDR3: CASSLGGGEQYF. The CDR3 region has the DNA TGCGCCAGCAGCTTGGGAGGGGGCGAGCAGTACTTC.

The table lists this clone with a few counts. This chain connects TRBV2 to TRBJ2-5; D is perhaps TRBD2 (6 bases). The CDR3 has 13 amino acids. Looked up from germline, CDR1 is SNHLY and CDR2 is FYNNEI. CDR3 in DNA: TGTGCTTTAAGCCGGGACTCCCAAGAGACCCAGTACTTC. It encodes CALSRDSQETQYF.

The chain links TRBV30 to TRBJ1-6; D unclear. The CDR3 is 12 amino acids. Trimming stripped 0 bases from V and 10 bases from J, with 7 bases between. Germline CDR1 reads GTSNPN; CDR2 reads SVGIG (reference sequence). CDR3 in DNA: TGTGCCTGGAGTGTAACGGGGTCACCCCTCCACTTT. This gives the protein CAWSVTGSPLHF.

V usage is TRBV13 and J usage is TRBJ1-1, with TRBD1 as a possible D gene (5 bases). The CDR3 totals 16 residues. With 8 bases removed from V and 2 bases from J, the gap between germline ends came to 21 bases. Per germline, CDR1 PRHDT and CDR2 FYEKMQ (reference sequence). In nucleotides, the CDR3 is TGTGCCAGCGGAATCACAGGATGGGGGGTAAACACTGAAGCTTTCTTT. This translates into CASGITGWGVNTEAFF. The full variable domain, completed using reference TRBV13 and TRBJ1-1, is AAGVIQSPRHLIKEKRETATLKCYPIPRHDTVYWYQQGPGQDPQFLISFYEKMQSDKGSIPDRFSAQQFSDYHSELNMSSLELGDSALYFCASGITGWGVNTEAFFGQGTRLTVV.

This clone was seen only once. J is TRBJ2-1 and V is TRBV5-6; D is uncertain. The germline gives CDR1 SGHDT, CDR2 YYEEEE. The CDR3 runs to 11 residues. V dropped 3 bases and J dropped 10 bases, with 8 bases sitting between them. The CDR3 DNA sequence: TGTGCCAGCAGCTCCCGACTCGAGCAGTTCTTC. Translation gives CASSSRLEQFF.

This clone has more than one count but fewer than ten. The genes are TRBV7-9 and TRBJ1-1; D is perhaps TRBD1 (6 bases). V was trimmed by 2 bases and J by 4 bases, leaving 23 bases between them. The CDR3 is 18 residues long. Per the germline V gene, CDR1 is SEHNR and CDR2 is FQNEAQ (reference sequence). The CDR3 nucleotides read TGTGCCAGCAGCTTAAATTCCGGGGTAATAGGGGGGAGCACTGAAGCTTTCTTT. Its protein is CASSLNSGVIGGSTEAFF.

The chain joins TRBV4-1 to TRBJ2-3; the match to TRBD2 covers 8 bases. Germline CDR1 is MGHRA and CDR2 is YSYEKL. V lost 6 bases, J lost 3 bases, and 5 bases stayed unmatched. CDR3 length equals 14 residues. The CDR3 coding sequence is TGCGCCAGCAGTCGGGGGGGCGGGACAGATACGCAGTATTTT. It yields the protein CASSRGGGTDTQYF.

This clone was recorded once. This chain joins TRBV6-6 and TRBJ1-5; D is unclear. The CDR3 is 12 amino acids. Trimming stripped 5 bases from V and 11 bases from J, with 13 bases between. Germline assignment: CDR1 MNHNY and CDR2 SVGAGI (reference sequence). This chain's CDR3 is CASSGPSYSQHF. In DNA, the CDR3 is TGTGCCAGCAGTGGCCCTAGCTACTCCCAGCATTTT.

This clone was counted a few times. The chain uses TRBV6-1 and TRBJ1-5, with 8 bases matching TRBD1. V shed 4 bases, J shed 5 bases, and the junction held 4 bases outside the gene matches. The germline V gene encodes CDR1 MNHNS and CDR2 SASEGT. The CDR3 is made up of 14 amino acids. The CDR3 sequence is CASSVTGGYQPQHF. CDR3 bases: TGTGCCAGCAGTGTTACAGGGGGATATCAGCCCCAGCATTTT.

This clone was detected a few times. J is TRBJ2-3 and V is TRBV29-1; TRBD1 aligns across 10 bases. This CDR3 comprises 16 residues. V shed 6 bases and J 0 bases; nucleotides not matched to a gene: 9. The germline gives CDR1 SQVTM, CDR2 ANQGSEA. The CDR3 loop is CSVQGRTGGSTDTQYF. CDR3 DNA: TGCAGCGTACAAGGAAGGACAGGGGGTAGCACAGATACGCAGTATTTT.

This clone was seen a handful of times. The chain carries TRBV6-6 and TRBJ2-7; D gene ambiguous. Germline CDR1 is MNHNY and CDR2 is SVGAGI (reference sequence). CDR3 length: 16 residues. Trimming pared 0 bases from V and 1 base from J, leaving 13 bases between. The CDR3 DNA follows: TGTGCCAGCAGTTACTCGCACCCACGGTGGTCCTACGAGCAGTACTTC. Protein sequence: CASSYSHPRWSYEQYF.